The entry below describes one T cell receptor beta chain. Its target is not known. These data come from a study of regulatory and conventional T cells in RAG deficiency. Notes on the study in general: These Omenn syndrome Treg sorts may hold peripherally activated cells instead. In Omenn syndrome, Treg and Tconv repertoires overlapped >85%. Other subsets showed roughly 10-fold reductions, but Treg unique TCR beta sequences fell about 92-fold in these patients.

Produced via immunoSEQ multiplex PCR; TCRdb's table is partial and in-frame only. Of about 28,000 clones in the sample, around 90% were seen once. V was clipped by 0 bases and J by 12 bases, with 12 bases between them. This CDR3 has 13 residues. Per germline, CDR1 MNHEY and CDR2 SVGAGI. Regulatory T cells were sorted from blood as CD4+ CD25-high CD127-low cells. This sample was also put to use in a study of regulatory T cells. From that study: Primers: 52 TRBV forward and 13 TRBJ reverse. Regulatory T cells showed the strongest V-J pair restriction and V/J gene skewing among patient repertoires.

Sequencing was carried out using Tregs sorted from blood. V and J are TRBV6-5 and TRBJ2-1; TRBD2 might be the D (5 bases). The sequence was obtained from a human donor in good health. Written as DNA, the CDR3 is TGTGCCAGCAGTTACTCCGTTCGGGGATGGCAGTTCTTC. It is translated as CASSYSVRGWQFF.